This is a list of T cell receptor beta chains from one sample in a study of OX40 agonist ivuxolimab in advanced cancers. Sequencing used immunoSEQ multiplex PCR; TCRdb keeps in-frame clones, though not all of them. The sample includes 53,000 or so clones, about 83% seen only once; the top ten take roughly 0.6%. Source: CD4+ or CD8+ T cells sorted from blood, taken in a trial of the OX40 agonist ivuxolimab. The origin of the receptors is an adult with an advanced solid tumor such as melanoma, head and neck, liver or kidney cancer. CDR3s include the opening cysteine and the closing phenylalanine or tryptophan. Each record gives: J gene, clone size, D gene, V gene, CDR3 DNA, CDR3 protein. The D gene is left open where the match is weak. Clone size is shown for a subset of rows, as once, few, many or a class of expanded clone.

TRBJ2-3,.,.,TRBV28,TGTGCCAGCACCATGGGGCTAGCAGCTAGCACAGATACGCAGTATTTT,CASTMGLAASTDTQYF
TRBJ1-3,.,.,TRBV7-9,TGTGCCAGCAGCTTAACAGGGACGACTGGAAACACCATATATTTT,CASSLTGTTGNTIYF
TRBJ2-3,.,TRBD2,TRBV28,TGTGCCAGCAGTTTATGGGATCTAGCGGGAAGCACAGATACGCAGTATTTT,CASSLWDLAGSTDTQYF
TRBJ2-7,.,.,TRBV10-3,TGTGCCATCAGTGAGCGGCGCCTAAGCGGAGGCTCCTACGAGCAGTACTTC,CAISERRLSGGSYEQYF
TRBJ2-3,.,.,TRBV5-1,TGCGCCAGCAGCTTGGAAAGAGGTACGCAGTATTTT,CASSLERGTQYF
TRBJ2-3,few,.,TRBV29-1,TGCAGCGGGGGGGGCCCTAGCACAGATACGCAGTATTTT,CSGGGPSTDTQYF
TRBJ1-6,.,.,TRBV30,TGTGCCTACGGACAGTATAATTCACCCCTCCACTTT,CAYGQYNSPLHF
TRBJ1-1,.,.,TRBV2,TGTGCCAGCACGAGGGGAGGTCGTACACGGAACACTGAAGCTTTCTTT,CASTRGGRTRNTEAFF
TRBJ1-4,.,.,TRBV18,TGTGCCAGCTCACCGGGAGGTGGTAATGAAAAACTGTTTTTT,CASSPGGGNEKLFF
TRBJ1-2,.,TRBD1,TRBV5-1,TGCGCCAGCAGCTCTAAGACAGGGGGGTACTCCTACACCTTC,CASSSKTGGYSYTF
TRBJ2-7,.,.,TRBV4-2,TGTGCCAGCAGCCAAGATCCGGGCGAGCAGTACTTC,CASSQDPGEQYF